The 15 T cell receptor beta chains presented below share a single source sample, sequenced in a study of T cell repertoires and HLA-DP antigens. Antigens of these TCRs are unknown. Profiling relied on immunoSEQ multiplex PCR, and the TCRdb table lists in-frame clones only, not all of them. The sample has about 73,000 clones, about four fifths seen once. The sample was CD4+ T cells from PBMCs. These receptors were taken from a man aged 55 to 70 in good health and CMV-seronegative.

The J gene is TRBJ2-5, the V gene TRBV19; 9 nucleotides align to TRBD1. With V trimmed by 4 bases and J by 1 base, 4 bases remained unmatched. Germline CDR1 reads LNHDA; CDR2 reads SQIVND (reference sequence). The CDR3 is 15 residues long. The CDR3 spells CASSTRTGAQETQYF. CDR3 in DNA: TGTGCCAGTAGTACCAGGACAGGGGCCCAAGAGACCCAGTACTTC.

CDR3 nucleotide sequence: TGTGCCAGCACTCGGGGACTAGCGAGTAATGAGCAGTTCTTC. Protein sequence: CASTRGLASNEQFF. J is TRBJ2-1 and V is TRBV2; the match to TRBD2 covers 10 bases. V dropped 7 bases and J dropped 7; count of bases not matched to a gene: 7. The CDR3 runs 14 residues. CDR1 is SNHLY and CDR2 is FYNNEI in the germline V gene.

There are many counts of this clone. CDR3 sequence: CASSFRQGWYEQYV. CDR3 bases: TGTGCCAGCAGCTTCCGACAGGGGTGGTACGAGCAGTACGTC. The J gene is TRBJ2-7, the V gene TRBV11-3, with 8 bases fitting TRBD1. The length of the CDR3 is 14 residues. V gave up 3 bases and J gave up 4 bases; unmatched junction bases: 5. The V gene's germline CDR1 is SGHNT and CDR2 YENEEA.

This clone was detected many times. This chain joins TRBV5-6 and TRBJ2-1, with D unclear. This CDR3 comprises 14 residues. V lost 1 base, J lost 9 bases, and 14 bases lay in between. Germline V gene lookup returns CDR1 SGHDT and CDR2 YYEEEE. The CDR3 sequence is CASSLPGPVIEQFF. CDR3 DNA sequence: TGTGCCAGCAGCTTGCCAGGTCCGGTAATTGAGCAGTTCTTC.

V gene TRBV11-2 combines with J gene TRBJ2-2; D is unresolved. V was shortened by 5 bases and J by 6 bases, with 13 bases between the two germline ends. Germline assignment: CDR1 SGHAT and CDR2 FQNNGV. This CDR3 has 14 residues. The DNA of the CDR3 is TGTGCCAGCAGCGCACTTAGAAGGGCCGGGGAGCTGTTTTTT. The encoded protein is CASSALRRAGELFF.

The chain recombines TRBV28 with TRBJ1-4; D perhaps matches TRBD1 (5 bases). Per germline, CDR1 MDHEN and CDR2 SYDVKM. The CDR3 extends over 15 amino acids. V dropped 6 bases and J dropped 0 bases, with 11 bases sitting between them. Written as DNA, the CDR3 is TGTGCCAGCAGGCCCAGGGTTGCAACTAATGAAAAACTGTTTTTT. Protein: CASRPRVATNEKLFF.

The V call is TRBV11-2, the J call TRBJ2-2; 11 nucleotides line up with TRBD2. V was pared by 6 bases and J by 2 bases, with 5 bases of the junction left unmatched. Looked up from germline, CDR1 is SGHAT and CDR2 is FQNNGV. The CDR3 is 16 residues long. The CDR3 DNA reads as TGTGCCAGCAGACCGACTAGCGGGGCCAACACCGGGGAGCTGTTTTTT. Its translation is CASRPTSGANTGELFF.

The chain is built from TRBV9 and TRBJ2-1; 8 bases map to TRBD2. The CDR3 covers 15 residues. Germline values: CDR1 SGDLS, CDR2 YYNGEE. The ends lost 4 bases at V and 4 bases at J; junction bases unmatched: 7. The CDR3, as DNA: TGTGCCAGCAGCTCGGGACTAGGCGTTTACAATGAGCAGTTCTTC. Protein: CASSSGLGVYNEQFF.

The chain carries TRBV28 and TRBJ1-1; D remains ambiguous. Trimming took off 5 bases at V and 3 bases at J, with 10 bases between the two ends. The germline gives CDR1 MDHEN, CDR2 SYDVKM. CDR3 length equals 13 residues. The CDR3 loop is CASSRSGDTEAFF. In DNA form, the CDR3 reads TGTGCCAGCAGTCGAAGCGGAGACACTGAAGCTTTCTTT.

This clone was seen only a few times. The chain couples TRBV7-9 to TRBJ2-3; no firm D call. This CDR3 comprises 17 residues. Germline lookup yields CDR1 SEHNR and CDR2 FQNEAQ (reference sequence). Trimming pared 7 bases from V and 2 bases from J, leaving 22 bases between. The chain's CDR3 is CASTPRMIVGNTDTQYF. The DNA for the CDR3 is TGTGCCAGCACCCCCCGGATGATAGTGGGCAACACAGATACGCAGTATTTT. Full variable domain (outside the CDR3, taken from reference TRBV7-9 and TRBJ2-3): DTGVSQNPRHKITKRGQNVTFRCDPISEHNRLYWYRQTLGQGPEFLTYFQNEAQLEKSRLLSDRFSAERPKGSFSTLEIQRTEQGDSAMYLCASTPRMIVGNTDTQYFGPGTRLTVL.

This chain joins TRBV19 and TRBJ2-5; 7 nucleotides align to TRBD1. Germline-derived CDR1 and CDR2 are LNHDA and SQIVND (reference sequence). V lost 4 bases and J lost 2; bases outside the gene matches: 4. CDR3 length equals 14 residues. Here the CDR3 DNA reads TGTGCCAGTAGTAGACGACAGGGACAAGAGACCCAGTACTTC. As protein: CASSRRQGQETQYF. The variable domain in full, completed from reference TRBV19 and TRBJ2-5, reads DGGITQSPKYLFRKEGQNVTLSCEQNLNHDAMYWYRQDPGQGLRLIYYSQIVNDFQKGDIAEGYSVSREKKESFPLTVTSAQKNPTAFYLCASSRRQGQETQYFGPGTRLLVL.

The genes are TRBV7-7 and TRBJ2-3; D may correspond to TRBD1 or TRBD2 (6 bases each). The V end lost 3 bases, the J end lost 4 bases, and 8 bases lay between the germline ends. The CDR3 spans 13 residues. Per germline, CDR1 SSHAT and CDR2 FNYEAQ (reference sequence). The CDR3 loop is CASSLGGADTQYF. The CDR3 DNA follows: TGTGCCAGCAGCTTGGGGGGCGCAGATACGCAGTATTTT. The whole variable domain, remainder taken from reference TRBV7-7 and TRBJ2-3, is GAGVSQSPRYKVTKRGQDVTLRCDPISSHATLYWYQQALGQGPEFLTYFNYEAQPDKSGLPSDRFSAERPEGSISTLTIQRTEQRDSAMYRCASSLGGADTQYFGPGTRLTVL.

CDR3 loop: CASSAGRDSTRWNGELFF. The DNA of the CDR3 is TGTGCCAGCAGCGCCGGTCGAGACAGCACCCGTTGGAACGGGGAGCTGTTTTTT. The rearrangement joins TRBV7-6 to TRBJ2-2, with a weak D call TRBD1 (5 bases). Per germline, CDR1 SGHVS and CDR2 FNYEAQ. The CDR3 loop spans 18 amino acids. Trimming removed 5 bases at V and 7 bases at J, with 26 bases between.

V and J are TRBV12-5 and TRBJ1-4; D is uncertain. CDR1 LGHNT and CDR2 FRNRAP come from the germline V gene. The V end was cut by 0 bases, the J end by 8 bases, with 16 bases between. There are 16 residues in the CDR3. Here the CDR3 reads CASGLVGKRLYEKLFF. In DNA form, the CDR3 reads TGTGCTAGTGGTTTGGTAGGGAAGAGGCTGTACGAAAAACTGTTTTTT.

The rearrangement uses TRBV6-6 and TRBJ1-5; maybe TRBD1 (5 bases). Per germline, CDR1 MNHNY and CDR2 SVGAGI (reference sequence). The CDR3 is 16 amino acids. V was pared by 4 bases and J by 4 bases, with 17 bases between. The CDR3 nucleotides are TGTGCCAGCAGTTGGCCCGGGGGGGTCGATAATCAGCCCCAGCATTTT. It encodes CASSWPGGVDNQPQHF.